This T cell receptor (beta chain) was obtained from a study of cytomegalovirus exposure and HLA in healthy donors. Points from the study as a whole: The listing of 150 to 200 TCR beta chains classed them as cytomegalovirus-associated. Within the 120 validation repertoires, first-cohort TCR clusters tended to co-occur, according to a later analysis. Rarity held for most TCR sequences, but there were some public TCRs that occurred in many donors.

This CDR3 is 17 amino acids long. V was cut by 8 bases and J by 1 base, with 23 bases left in between. CDR1 and CDR2 (germline): MDHEN, SYDVKM. Here immunoSEQ multiplex PCR was the method, and the copy in TCRdb shows in-frame clones only, minus some. The repertoire has over 200,000 clones, around 90% of them found once; the top ten carry more than 1.5%. Remarks on this clone: Antigen unknown.

This receptor was taken from a woman between 18 and 29 years old in good health and CMV-seropositive. The sample comprised PBMCs. The rearrangement links TRBV28 to TRBJ2-5; D might be TRBD2 (5 bases). CDR3 residues: CASFPPQPSGFQETQYF. The CDR3 region has the DNA TGTGCCAGCTTTCCTCCCCAGCCCTCGGGATTCCAAGAGACCCAGTACTTC.